This T cell receptor beta chain was sequenced during a study of T cell changes during pregnancy in multiple sclerosis (dated by TCRdb to 2018 to 2020). About the full investigation: Changes in the T cell repertoire over the course of pregnancy were examined in this study in women with multiple sclerosis.

Concerning this clone itself: Its antigen has not been determined. The record has no base qualities; no much larger clone is one base away.

The CDR3, from cysteine to phenylalanine, totals 13 residues. Only the CDR3 DNA stays, 39 bases, in frame from base 1. Cut back by 1 base and 2 bases, the V and J ends lie 6 bases apart. Sequences LGHNT (CDR1) and FRNRAP (CDR2) are obtained from the germline V gene. The library was obtained by the immunoSEQ multiplex PCR assay. In its TCRdb copy, this immuneACCESS table keeps in-frame sequences only and misses some clones. Where compared with another copy, unresolved V genes explain less than half of these, and the others have no known cause. The sample data list tens of thousands of clones, and approximately 92% of these were observed just once. The ten largest clones take up about 1.2% of the sample.

This receptor was taken from a female donor with multiple sclerosis, enrolled in a pregnancy study. This chain is built from TRBV12-5 and TRBJ2-7; the D segment cannot be called with confidence. The starting material was peripheral blood, obtained in the third trimester of pregnancy. The sequenced DNA: TGTGCTAGTGGTTTGGAGTCGGCCTACGAGCAGTACTTC. It codes for CASGLESAYEQYF.